This TCR beta chain was documented in a study of technical replicates of blood from a few donors. Germline-derived CDR1 and CDR2 are MNHEY and SMNVEV (reference sequence). V gave up 8 bases and J gave up 3 bases; unmatched junction bases: 6. This CDR3 has 16 amino acids. Some clones are missing from TCRdb's copy, which holds only in-frame ones; the method was immunoSEQ multiplex PCR. This table holds tens of thousands of clones, 80% to 95% found once. The sample taken for sequencing was PBMCs. This chain joins TRBV27 and TRBJ2-6; 11 bases map to TRBD1. This clonotype was sampled from a human donor in good health. Some clones in this sample may be carry-over from other donors' samples. Here the CDR3 reads CASGWTGGYGANVLTF. The CDR3 nucleotides read TGTGCCAGCGGCTGGACAGGGGGCTATGGGGCCAACGTCCTGACTTTC.